Listed here are 21 T cell receptor beta chains from one sample, sequenced in a study of prognosis after radiotherapy for stage I lung cancer. Multiplex PCR in two rounds served to amplify TCR beta CDR3 from genomic DNA. First-round PCR employed TRBV- and TRBJ-specific primers for each gene. TCRdb used MiXCR to reprocess the multiplex PCR reads, holding one entry per CDR3 protein. The sample holds about 59,000 distinct CDR3 sequences; more than 25% are singletons and the top ten take 7.5%. The material sequenced was PBMCs, taken before or after stereotactic body radiation therapy (not recorded which). Receptors were obtained from a donor aged 50 or older with non-small cell lung cancer.

This clonotype was picked up many times. V and J are TRBV20-1 and TRBJ1-3; 7 positions agree with TRBD1. This CDR3 comprises 16 residues. In germline, CDR1 is DFQATT, CDR2 SNEGSKA (reference sequence). Unmatched junction bases numbered 6, after V lost 0 bases and J lost 1 base. This chain's CDR3 is CSARDQGGGSGNTIYF. The CDR3 region has the DNA TGCAGTGCTAGAGATCAAGGGGGCGGGTCTGGAAACACCATATATTTT.

Comments on this clonotype: A single base is all that separates this from a far larger clone, so a read error is likely. The rearrangement joins TRBV6-4 to TRBJ1-6, with 8 bases that match TRBD1. The CDR3 has 16 amino acids. The V gene's germline CDR1 is MRHNA and CDR2 SNTAGT. The V gene end was trimmed by 6 bases and the J gene end by 7 bases; junction bases not matched to a gene: 11. The CDR3 protein is CASRPRTGLGNSPLHF. CDR3 coding DNA: TGTGCCAGCAGACCCAGGACAGGGTTGGGAAATTCACCCCTCCACTTT.

This clonotype was seen more than once but under ten times. A much larger clone differs by one base, so this may be a read error. This chain uses TRBV28 with TRBJ1-1; D call uncertain. This CDR3 spans 15 amino acids. Trimming shortened V by 2 bases and J by 0 bases, and 10 bases separated the two germline ends. Germline values: CDR1 MDHEN, CDR2 SYDVKM. The DNA of the CDR3 is TGTGCCAGCAGTTTAATTGGGTGTCTGAACACTGAAGCTTTCTTT. Translation: CASSLIGCLNTEAFF.

This clonotype has at least ten counts. This chain connects TRBV20-1 to TRBJ2-3; 7 bases line up with TRBD2. The V gene end was trimmed by 0 bases and the J gene end by 3 bases; junction bases not matched to a gene: 6. Germline V CDR1 and CDR2: DFQATT, SNEGSKA (reference sequence). The CDR3 is 15 residues long. CDR3 protein: CSARDTASGTDTQYF. CDR3 nucleotides: TGCAGTGCTAGAGATACGGCTAGCGGTACAGATACGCAGTATTTT.

Remarks on this clonotype: A far larger clone is one nucleotide away, so this likely arose from a read error. The rearrangement joins TRBV6-9 to TRBJ1-1, with a possible D match to TRBD1 (5 bases). The CDR3 totals 14 residues. Looked up from germline, CDR1 is MNHGY and CDR2 is SVAAGI. V was shortened by 7 bases and J by 5 bases, with 17 bases between the two germline ends. The CDR3 region is CASNYQVGGTEAFF. DNA of the CDR3: TGTGCCAGCAATTACCAAGTTGGGGGGACTGAAGCTTTCTTT.

This clonotype has ten or more counts. This rearrangement joins TRBV7-3 to TRBJ2-2; D is possibly TRBD2 (5 bases). CDR3 length: 13 residues. Germline CDR1 and CDR2: SGHTA and FQGTGA. Trimming took 4 bases from V and 4 from J, leaving 7 bases between them. The CDR3 nucleotides read TGTGCCAGCAGCTCCGCGGGCACCGGGGAGCTGTTTTTT. Its protein is CASSSAGTGELFF.

This clonotype was found many times. The chain has TRBV14 and TRBJ2-1; no clear D gene. Germline assignment: CDR1 SGHDN and CDR2 FVKESK. This CDR3 comprises 12 residues. V lost 1 base and J lost 8, with 6 bases in between. In DNA form, the CDR3 reads TGTGCCAGCAGCCAAGTGGGCCATGAGCAGTTCTTC. Its protein product is CASSQVGHEQFF. The full variable domain, completed using reference TRBV14 and TRBJ2-1, is EAGVTQFPSHSVIEKGQTVTLRCDPISGHDNLYWYRRVMGKEIKFLLHFVKESKQDESGMPNNRFLAERTGGTYSTLKVQPAELEDSGVYFCASSQVGHEQFFGPGTRLTVL.

On this clonotype: This may come from a read error, since a much larger clone is one base off. The gene calls are TRBV6-2 or TRBV6-3 and TRBJ1-1, with D possibly TRBD1 on 5 matching bases. Per the germline V gene, CDR1 is MNHEY and CDR2 is SVGEGT. The CDR3 is 17 amino acids. Trimming removed 7 bases at V and 1 base at J, with 22 bases between. The CDR3, as DNA: TGTGCCAGCATCACACGGGGGGACCCCTGCGCGAACACTGAAGCTTTCTTT. Its protein is CASITRGDPCANTEAFF.

In its sample, this clonotype was seen many times. The chain has TRBV6-2 or TRBV6-3 and TRBJ1-6, with D possibly being TRBD1 (6 bases). The CDR3 has 14 amino acids. V dropped 5 bases and J dropped 9 bases, with 14 bases sitting between them. Germline V gene lookup returns CDR1 MNHEY and CDR2 SVGEGT. The CDR3 DNA reads TGTGCCAGCAGTCGCGGACAGTATGCTTCACCCCTCCACTTT. The encoded protein is CASSRGQYASPLHF.

This clonotype was observed many times. The chain recombines TRBV20-1 with TRBJ1-5, with a tentative D call TRBD1 (5 bases). Per the germline V gene, CDR1 is DFQATT and CDR2 is SNEGSKA (reference sequence). The CDR3 runs 15 residues. V gave up 3 bases and J gave up 0 bases, with 12 bases separating them. The CDR3 reads CSASGIGDSNQPQHF. The CDR3 DNA sequence: TGCAGTGCTAGTGGTATAGGGGATAGCAATCAGCCCCAGCATTTT.

This clonotype has a count of ten or more. V gene TRBV3-1 combines with J gene TRBJ1-5; TRBD1 might be the D (5 bases). Looked up from germline, CDR1 is LGHDT and CDR2 is YNNKEL (reference sequence). CDR3 length equals 15 residues. V was shortened by 5 bases and J by 0 bases, with 11 bases between the two germline ends. The DNA for the CDR3 is TGTGCCAGCAGCAAGGGACGGATTAGCAATCAGCCCCAGCATTTT. It translates to CASSKGRISNQPQHF.

This clonotype was seen many times. The gene calls are TRBV11-3 and TRBJ2-1; 7 bases are shared with TRBD1. Germline lookup yields CDR1 SGHNT and CDR2 YENEEA. This CDR3 region has 14 residues. The V and J ends lost 6 bases and 0 bases, in that order; junction bases with no gene match: 2. For the CDR3, the DNA is TGTGCCAGCAGTCCAGGGGGCTCCTACAATGAGCAGTTCTTC. Its translation: CASSPGGSYNEQFF. Looking up the rest from reference TRBV11-3 and TRBJ2-1 gives the full variable domain: EAGVVQSPRYKIIEKKQPVAFWCNPISGHNTLYWYLQNLGQGPELLIRYENEEAVDDSQLPKDRFSAERLKGVDSTLKIQPAELGDSAVYLCASSPGGSYNEQFFGPGTRLTVL.

This clonotype was observed many times. The rearrangement uses TRBV30 and TRBJ2-5; weak D call: TRBD1 (6 bases). The germline V gene has CDR1 GTSNPN and CDR2 SVGIG (reference sequence). The length of the CDR3 is 13 residues. The V end lost 1 base, the J end lost 5 bases, and 11 bases lay between the germline ends. The CDR3 is CAWSDRERETQYF. As DNA, the CDR3 is TGTGCCTGGAGTGACAGGGAGCGGGAGACCCAGTACTTC.

Ten or more counts support this clonotype. The CDR3 spells CASSTGTSGGTTDTQYF. Written as DNA, the CDR3 is TGTGCCAGCAGTACAGGGACTAGCGGGGGCACCACAGATACGCAGTATTTT. The chain has TRBV6-1 and TRBJ2-3; 14 positions agree with TRBD2. The CDR3 length is 17 residues. V dropped 5 bases and J dropped 2; count of bases not matched to a gene: 6. Germline lookup yields CDR1 MNHNS and CDR2 SASEGT.

The V gene is TRBV6-1, the J gene TRBJ2-3, with TRBD2 identical over 7 bases. Germline CDR1 MNHNS, CDR2 SASEGT. Trimming removed 4 bases from V and 4 bases from J; junction bases left unmatched: 11. This CDR3 spans 16 amino acids. The CDR3 protein is CASSGGGGVRADTQYF. The CDR3 bases are TGTGCCAGCAGTGGGGGGGGAGGTGTCAGGGCAGATACGCAGTATTTT.

This CDR3 reads CASSPGGISAGEKLFF. The CDR3 DNA sequence: TGTGCCAGCAGCCCGGGGGGAATATCGGCGGGGGAAAAACTGTTTTTT. The gene calls are TRBV14 and TRBJ1-4, with a possible D match to TRBD1 (5 bases). Germline-derived CDR1 and CDR2 are SGHDN and FVKESK. This CDR3 comprises 16 residues. V was pared by 4 bases and J by 8 bases, with 20 bases between.

There are many counts of this clonotype. In DNA, the CDR3 is TGCGCCAGCAGCCCCGGACAGACTAGCACAGATACGCAGTATTTT. Its protein is CASSPGQTSTDTQYF. The chain uses TRBV5-1 and TRBJ2-3, with a possible D match to TRBD1 (6 bases). The CDR3 length is 15 residues. Per the germline V gene, CDR1 is SGHRS and CDR2 is YFSETQ. Deletions cut 4 bases from V and 0 bases from J, with 12 bases between.

In its sample, this clonotype was seen many times. The chain links TRBV6-2 or TRBV6-3 to TRBJ1-3; D remains ambiguous. CDR1 is MNHEY, CDR2 SVGEGT, per germline. The CDR3 covers 15 residues. The ends were cut back, 5 bases at V and 0 bases at J, with 11 bases in the middle. The CDR3 nucleotides read TGTGCCAGCAGTGCCGACTTGAGCTCTGGAAACACCATATATTTT. Encoded protein: CASSADLSSGNTIYF.

The genes are TRBV6-2 or TRBV6-3 and TRBJ2-3; TRBD1 matches at 7 bases. Germline V gives CDR1 MNHEY, CDR2 SVGEGT. V shed 0 bases and J 7 bases; nucleotides not matched to a gene: 7. The CDR3 is 15 residues long. CDR3 DNA sequence: TGTGCCAGCAGTTACTCAGGCGTCAGGGGGTATACGCAGTATTTT. It encodes CASSYSGVRGYTQYF.

This clonotype showed up many times. This chain joins TRBV5-1 and TRBJ2-3; D perhaps matches TRBD2 (7 bases). The CDR3 loop spans 16 amino acids. The ends were cut back, 2 bases at V and 2 bases at J, with 15 bases in the middle. Germline V gene data show CDR1 as SGHRS and CDR2 as YFSETQ. DNA of the CDR3: TGCGCCAGCAGCTTCCAGGCGGGGGCCCTCACAGATACGCAGTATTTT. Amino acid sequence: CASSFQAGALTDTQYF.

Notes on this clonotype: One base away lies a much larger clone, so this may be a sequencing read error. The J gene is TRBJ2-7, the V gene TRBV10-3, with D maybe TRBD1 (6 bases). The germline CDR1 and CDR2 sequences are ENHRY and SYGVKD. V dropped 6 bases and J dropped 0 bases, with 12 bases sitting between them. The CDR3 runs to 14 residues. The CDR3 protein is CAIRRTASSYEQYF. The CDR3 DNA reads TGTGCCATCAGGAGGACAGCGAGCTCCTACGAGCAGTACTTC.